This TCR beta chain appears in the sequencing data of a study of beta chain features in type 1 diabetes. General observations from the study: At VDJ recombination sites, type 1 diabetes patients had fewer insertions and more deleted nucleotides.

To note about this clone: As yet, its antigen is unknown.

Expressed TCRB transcripts were sequenced because the isolated RNA had all been reverse transcribed beforehand. Naive, central memory and regulatory T cell samples averaged around 4 million immunoSEQ reads each. Sequencing was performed with immunoSEQ multiplex PCR; in TCRdb, only in-frame clones are kept and a portion is missing. Altogether some 45,000 clones are present, under 65% being singletons, with the ten largest covering roughly 2%. After removal of 0 bases from V and 0 bases from J, the junction contained 4 bases not matched to a gene. CDR3 size: 16 residues. The germline gives CDR1 MNHEY, CDR2 SMNVEV (reference sequence).

This TCR derives from a young woman in good health. This chain uses TRBV27 with TRBJ1-1; 7 bases are shared with TRBD1. The sample was Tregs from blood. Written as DNA, the CDR3 is TGTGCCAGCAGTTTATCGACAGGGACCATGAACACTGAAGCTTTCTTT. As protein: CASSLSTGTMNTEAFF.